A selection of T cell receptor beta chains follows, all from one sample in a study of blood T cell repertoires in COVID-19. Sequenced by immunoSEQ multiplex PCR; TCRdb stores in-frame clones only, minus some. This table holds a few hundred thousand clones, approximately 84% found once. Sequencing was performed on PBMCs or T cells enriched from blood (not recorded which). Receptor source: a woman aged 25-40 years who had recovered from COVID-19. The CDR3 runs from the conserved cysteine through the conserved F or W. Each record gives: CDR3 protein, CDR3 DNA, J gene, clone size, V gene, D gene. The D gene is left open where the match is weak. Part of the rows lack a size; the others show once, few, many or a class for expanded clones.

CDR3 protein: CASSKDRSQSGGYEQYF
CDR3 DNA: TGTGCCAGCAGTAAAGACAGGTCCCAAAGTGGTGGGTACGAGCAGTACTTC
J gene: TRBJ2-7
clone size: once
V gene: TRBV28
D gene: -

CDR3 protein: CASSKGHRAPEAFF
CDR3 DNA: TGTGCCAGCAGTAAGGGACACCGGGCCCCTGAAGCTTTCTTT
J gene: TRBJ1-1
clone size: -
V gene: TRBV6-2/TRBV6-3
D gene: -

CDR3 protein: CASSPGGQETQYF
CDR3 DNA: TGTGCCAGCAGTCCGGGGGGGCAAGAGACCCAGTACTTC
J gene: TRBJ2-5
clone size: -
V gene: TRBV27
D gene: TRBD2

CDR3 protein: CATSGGLAGTDTQYF
CDR3 DNA: TGTGCCACCAGTGGAGGGCTAGCGGGGACGGATACGCAGTATTTT
J gene: TRBJ2-3
clone size: -
V gene: TRBV24-1
D gene: TRBD2

CDR3 protein: CSDREVGTDTQYF
CDR3 DNA: TGCAGCGACCGCGAGGTGGGTACAGATACGCAGTATTTT
J gene: TRBJ2-3
clone size: -
V gene: TRBV29-1
D gene: -

CDR3 protein: CATSRAGGRNQPQHF
CDR3 DNA: TGTGCCACCAGCAGAGCGGGGGGGCGCAATCAGCCCCAGCATTTT
J gene: TRBJ1-5
clone size: -
V gene: TRBV15
D gene: -

CDR3 protein: CASSDDFDSPLHF
CDR3 DNA: TGTGCCAGCAGCGACGACTTTGACTCACCCCTCCACTTT
J gene: TRBJ1-6
clone size: -
V gene: TRBV7-2
D gene: -

CDR3 protein: CASSIGDASTDTQYF
CDR3 DNA: TGCGCCAGCAGTATAGGAGATGCTAGCACAGATACGCAGTATTTT
J gene: TRBJ2-3
clone size: -
V gene: TRBV5-1
D gene: -

CDR3 protein: CAWSETAGGPGETQYF
CDR3 DNA: TGTGCCTGGAGTGAAACAGCGGGGGGGCCTGGAGAGACCCAGTACTTC
J gene: TRBJ2-5
clone size: -
V gene: TRBV30
D gene: TRBD2

CDR3 protein: CATTSRGSTNEKLFF
CDR3 DNA: TGTGCCACCACCTCGAGAGGATCGACTAATGAAAAACTGTTTTTT
J gene: TRBJ1-4
clone size: -
V gene: TRBV15
D gene: -

CDR3 protein: CASSRQGSGNTIYF
CDR3 DNA: TGTGCCAGCAGCAGACAGGGATCTGGAAACACCATATATTTT
J gene: TRBJ1-3
clone size: -
V gene: TRBV5-4
D gene: TRBD1

CDR3 protein: CASSPRGGTEVDEQFF
CDR3 DNA: TGTGCCAGCAGCCCGAGGGGGGGGACTGAAGTCGATGAGCAGTTCTTC
J gene: TRBJ2-1
clone size: -
V gene: TRBV7-8
D gene: -

CDR3 protein: CASSSGTSNSPLHF
CDR3 DNA: TGTGCCAGCAGCTCCGGGACAAGTAATTCACCCCTCCACTTT
J gene: TRBJ1-6
clone size: -
V gene: TRBV5-4
D gene: -

CDR3 protein: CASYIPSGGYTGELFF
CDR3 DNA: TGCGCCAGCTACATCCCTAGCGGGGGATACACCGGGGAGCTGTTTTTT
J gene: TRBJ2-2
clone size: -
V gene: TRBV10-2
D gene: TRBD2

CDR3 protein: CASSQYGQNNEQFF
CDR3 DNA: TGTGCCAGCAGCCAGTACGGACAGAACAATGAGCAGTTCTTC
J gene: TRBJ2-1
clone size: few
V gene: TRBV3-1/TRBV3-2
D gene: -

CDR3 protein: CARSGGQGAYNEQFF
CDR3 DNA: TGCGCCCGCAGTGGGGGACAGGGGGCCTACAATGAGCAGTTCTTC
J gene: TRBJ2-1
clone size: -
V gene: TRBV5-1
D gene: TRBD1

CDR3 protein: CASSFGGVDNQPQHF
CDR3 DNA: TGTGCCAGCAGCTTCGGAGGGGTTGACAATCAGCCCCAGCATTTT
J gene: TRBJ1-5
clone size: -
V gene: TRBV7-2
D gene: -

CDR3 protein: CAWRHRAGGLGEQFF
CDR3 DNA: TGTGCCTGGAGGCATCGTGCGGGGGGGCTCGGTGAGCAGTTCTTC
J gene: TRBJ2-1
clone size: -
V gene: TRBV30
D gene: TRBD2

CDR3 protein: CASSPGLAGGQETQYF
CDR3 DNA: TGTGCCAGCAGCCCTGGACTAGCGGGGGGTCAAGAGACCCAGTACTTC
J gene: TRBJ2-5
clone size: few
V gene: TRBV5-4
D gene: TRBD2

CDR3 protein: CASSPIAEYEQYF
CDR3 DNA: TGTGCCAGCTCACCAATAGCGGAATACGAGCAGTACTTC
J gene: TRBJ2-7
clone size: -
V gene: TRBV18
D gene: -

CDR3 protein: CASSQLGASREKLFF
CDR3 DNA: TGTGCCAGCAGCCAATTGGGGGCCAGCCGGGAAAAACTGTTTTTT
J gene: TRBJ1-4
clone size: -
V gene: TRBV3-1/TRBV3-2
D gene: -

CDR3 protein: CASSPTDRESNQPQHF
CDR3 DNA: TGTGCCAGCAGCCCAACGGACAGGGAGAGCAATCAGCCCCAGCATTTT
J gene: TRBJ1-5
clone size: -
V gene: TRBV4-2
D gene: TRBD1

CDR3 protein: CASSVRQGLSYEQYF
CDR3 DNA: TGTGCCAGCAGCGTACGACAGGGATTAAGCTACGAGCAGTACTTC
J gene: TRBJ2-7
clone size: -
V gene: TRBV7-2
D gene: TRBD1

CDR3 protein: CASSLGGVQYNEQFF
CDR3 DNA: TGTGCCAGTAGTCTAGGAGGTGTGCAGTACAATGAGCAGTTCTTC
J gene: TRBJ2-1
clone size: -
V gene: TRBV19
D gene: -

CDR3 protein: CASSVSGQGESTQYF
CDR3 DNA: TGTGCCAGCAGCGTATCGGGACAGGGTGAGAGTACGCAGTATTTT
J gene: TRBJ2-3
clone size: -
V gene: TRBV9
D gene: TRBD1

CDR3 protein: CATSEDNQETQYF
CDR3 DNA: TGTGCCACCAGCGAGGACAATCAAGAGACCCAGTACTTC
J gene: TRBJ2-5
clone size: -
V gene: TRBV24-1
D gene: -

CDR3 protein: CASSLAAGGQDTQYF
CDR3 DNA: TGCGCCAGCAGCTTGGCAGCGGGGGGGCAAGATACGCAGTATTTT
J gene: TRBJ2-3
clone size: -
V gene: TRBV5-1
D gene: TRBD2

CDR3 protein: CASLQGPMNTEAFF
CDR3 DNA: TGTGCCAGCCTCCAGGGGCCTATGAACACTGAAGCTTTCTTT
J gene: TRBJ1-1
clone size: -
V gene: TRBV5-5
D gene: -

CDR3 protein: CASSLVGQRNEKLFF
CDR3 DNA: TGTGCCAGCAGCTTGGTGGGACAGCGTAATGAAAAACTGTTTTTT
J gene: TRBJ1-4
clone size: -
V gene: TRBV5-6
D gene: TRBD1

CDR3 protein: CASSLGGPLHF
CDR3 DNA: TGTGCCAGCAGTTTGGGGGGGCCCCTCCACTTT
J gene: TRBJ1-6
clone size: -
V gene: TRBV12-3/TRBV12-4
D gene: -

CDR3 protein: CASITLQGGDGYTF
CDR3 DNA: TGTGCCAGCATTACACTCCAGGGGGGTGATGGCTACACCTTC
J gene: TRBJ1-2
clone size: few
V gene: TRBV2
D gene: TRBD1

CDR3 protein: CASSQQGAETQYF
CDR3 DNA: TGTGCCAGTAGCCAACAGGGGGCAGAGACCCAGTACTTC
J gene: TRBJ2-5
clone size: -
V gene: TRBV19
D gene: TRBD1

CDR3 protein: CASERDRGNGYTF
CDR3 DNA: TGTGCCAGCGAGAGGGACAGGGGCAATGGCTACACCTTC
J gene: TRBJ1-2
clone size: -
V gene: TRBV28
D gene: TRBD1

CDR3 protein: CASSQVRDGYSNQPQHF
CDR3 DNA: TGCGCCAGCAGCCAAGTGCGGGACGGTTATAGCAATCAGCCCCAGCATTTT
J gene: TRBJ1-5
clone size: -
V gene: TRBV4-1
D gene: -

CDR3 protein: CAIKATTSGEYNEQFF
CDR3 DNA: TGTGCCATCAAAGCCACTACTAGCGGGGAATACAATGAGCAGTTCTTC
J gene: TRBJ2-1
clone size: -
V gene: TRBV10-3
D gene: TRBD2

CDR3 protein: CATSSRGNYGYTF
CDR3 DNA: TGTGCCACCAGCTCGCGCGGTAACTATGGCTACACCTTC
J gene: TRBJ1-2
clone size: -
V gene: TRBV15
D gene: -

CDR3 protein: CASSLDGWRGRGQETQYF
CDR3 DNA: TGTGCCAGCAGCTTAGACGGCTGGCGGGGCAGAGGGCAAGAGACCCAGTACTTC
J gene: TRBJ2-5
clone size: -
V gene: TRBV7-6
D gene: -

CDR3 protein: CASSIDRGTYNEQFF
CDR3 DNA: TGTGCCAGTAGTATAGACAGGGGCACCTACAATGAGCAGTTCTTC
J gene: TRBJ2-1
clone size: -
V gene: TRBV19
D gene: -

CDR3 protein: CASSLGPAAIQETQYF
CDR3 DNA: TGTGCCAGCAGCTTAGGCCCGGCAGCGATCCAAGAGACCCAGTACTTC
J gene: TRBJ2-5
clone size: -
V gene: TRBV13
D gene: -

CDR3 protein: CAWSRTGTSGNTIYF
CDR3 DNA: TGTGCCTGGAGCCGAACAGGGACCTCTGGAAACACCATATATTTT
J gene: TRBJ1-3
clone size: -
V gene: TRBV30
D gene: -

CDR3 protein: CASRASGEYNEQFF
CDR3 DNA: TGTGCCAGCAGGGCTAGCGGGGAGTACAATGAGCAGTTCTTC
J gene: TRBJ2-1
clone size: -
V gene: TRBV28
D gene: TRBD2

CDR3 protein: CASSYTGASQPQHF
CDR3 DNA: TGTGCCAGCAGTTACACAGGGGCGTCCCAGCCCCAGCATTTT
J gene: TRBJ1-5
clone size: -
V gene: TRBV6-2/TRBV6-3
D gene: TRBD1

CDR3 protein: CASSSDISNYGYTF
CDR3 DNA: TGTGCCAGCAGCTCGGACATTTCTAACTATGGCTACACCTTC
J gene: TRBJ1-2
clone size: -
V gene: TRBV13
D gene: -

CDR3 protein: CATRDRDSNQPQHF
CDR3 DNA: TGTGCCACCCGGGACAGGGATAGCAATCAGCCCCAGCATTTT
J gene: TRBJ1-5
clone size: -
V gene: TRBV24-1
D gene: TRBD1

CDR3 protein: CACTDRSEKLFF
CDR3 DNA: TGTGCCTGTACGGACAGGAGTGAAAAACTGTTTTTT
J gene: TRBJ1-4
clone size: -
V gene: TRBV30
D gene: TRBD1

CDR3 protein: CAGTGTLTYEQYF
CDR3 DNA: TGTGCCGGCACCGGGACTTTGACCTACGAGCAGTACTTC
J gene: TRBJ2-7
clone size: -
V gene: TRBV30
D gene: -

CDR3 protein: CASSPQGQGGEAFF
CDR3 DNA: TGTGCCAGCTCACCCCAAGGACAGGGAGGAGAAGCTTTCTTT
J gene: TRBJ1-1
clone size: once
V gene: TRBV18
D gene: TRBD1

CDR3 protein: CASSSWGVNYNSPLHF
CDR3 DNA: TGTGCCAGCAGTTCCTGGGGGGTGAACTATAATTCACCCCTCCACTTT
J gene: TRBJ1-6
clone size: -
V gene: TRBV6-2/TRBV6-3
D gene: -

CDR3 protein: CASSIATGLGWGYTF
CDR3 DNA: TGTGCCAGTAGTATTGCAACAGGCCTGGGCTGGGGCTACACCTTC
J gene: TRBJ1-2
clone size: -
V gene: TRBV19
D gene: -

CDR3 protein: CASQQGANQPQHF
CDR3 DNA: TGTGCCAGCCAACAGGGGGCTAATCAGCCCCAGCATTTT
J gene: TRBJ1-5
clone size: -
V gene: TRBV6-6
D gene: TRBD1